The next 31 T cell receptor beta chains were all read from a single sample in a study of T cells after yellow fever vaccination. One entry per CDR3 protein, called by TCRdb with MiXCR from the 5' RACE reads. The sample holds some 170,000 distinct CDR3 sequences, about a tenth seen once. This specimen consisted of CD8+ T cells sorted from PBMCs, obtained 45 days after the yellow fever booster vaccination. These receptors originate from a man between 18 and 35 years old who received the YFV17D yellow fever vaccine.

The V call is TRBV7-3, the J call TRBJ2-3; no clear D gene. Germline V gene sequence: CDR1 SGHTA, CDR2 FQGTGA. The CDR3 runs to 13 residues. V was trimmed by 5 bases and J by 4 bases, leaving 10 bases between them. In DNA form, the CDR3 reads TGTGCCAGCAGCCCCAGAGCTGCAGATACGCAGTATTTT. Translating it yields CASSPRAADTQYF.

This clonotype was counted between two and nine times. The chain recombines TRBV12-3 or TRBV12-4 with TRBJ2-1; 9 bases map to TRBD2. The CDR3 length is 16 residues. V lost 6 bases and J lost 7; bases outside the gene matches: 13. CDR3 DNA sequence: TGTGCCAGCAGACTAAGACGCGGGGGGGCGCGTAATGAGCAGTTCTTC. This gives the protein CASRLRRGGARNEQFF.

The chain has TRBV28 and TRBJ2-3; perhaps TRBD1 as D (6 bases). CDR1 and CDR2 (germline): MDHEN, SYDVKM. This CDR3 spans 14 amino acids. V was pared by 3 bases and J by 3 bases, with 10 bases between. This CDR3 is CASSLAGATDTQYF. CDR3 nucleotides: TGTGCCAGCAGTTTGGCAGGGGCAACAGATACGCAGTATTTT.

This clonotype was observed a handful of times. For the CDR3, the DNA is TGTGCCAGCAGCCGGCCGGGGGTCGATGCTTTCTTT. Protein: CASSRPGVDAFF. The V call is TRBV6-5, the J call TRBJ1-1; D is possibly TRBD1 (5 bases). CDR3 length equals 12 residues. The V gene lost 6 bases and the J gene lost 11 bases, with 16 bases spanning the gap. Germline CDR1 and CDR2: MNHEY and SVGAGI.

This clonotype appeared a few times. The V gene is TRBV6-6, the J gene TRBJ1-2; 9 nucleotides align to TRBD1. The CDR3 has 14 amino acids. Germline V gene lookup returns CDR1 MNHNY and CDR2 SVGAGI (reference sequence). The V segment lost 2 bases and the J segment 8 bases; nucleotides outside the gene matches: 6. CDR3 sequence (DNA): TGTGCCAGCAGTTACAAAGGGACAGGGAAAGGCTACACCTTC. Translation: CASSYKGTGKGYTF.

CDR3 sequence (DNA): TGTGCCAGCAGCTTTTCCAGGGACAATCAGCCCCAGCATTTT. It translates to CASSFSRDNQPQHF. The chain joins TRBV7-9 to TRBJ1-5; the D gene is possibly TRBD1 (5 bases). With 3 bases removed from V and 3 bases from J, the gap between germline ends came to 9 bases. The CDR3 loop spans 14 amino acids. Germline V gene lookup returns CDR1 SEHNR and CDR2 FQNEAQ (reference sequence).

V and J are TRBV7-9 and TRBJ2-5; 11 positions agree with TRBD1. Trimming cost V 4 bases and J 4 bases; bases outside gene matches: 8. The CDR3 consists of 16 residues. CDR1 and CDR2 (germline): SEHNR, FQNEAQ (reference sequence). CDR3 DNA: TGTGCCAGCAGCTACCCCGGGACAGGGGGTCCAGAGACCCAGTACTTC. It encodes CASSYPGTGGPETQYF.

The V gene is TRBV24-1, the J gene TRBJ2-3; D is uncertain. The V end lost 0 bases, the J end lost 6 bases, and 12 bases lay between the germline ends. CDR3 length: 15 amino acids. CDR1 is KGHDR and CDR2 is SFDVKD in the germline V gene. The CDR3 region is CATSDLQVVRDTQYF. DNA of the CDR3: TGTGCCACCAGTGATTTGCAGGTAGTCAGGGATACGCAGTATTTT.

CDR3 coding DNA: TGTGCTAGTGGTGCCGGGACAGACACAGATACGCAGTATTTT. This sequence encodes CASGAGTDTDTQYF. The gene calls are TRBV12-5 and TRBJ2-3, with 7 bases that match TRBD1. The V segment lost 5 bases and the J segment 2 bases; nucleotides outside the gene matches: 4. Germline V gives CDR1 LGHNT, CDR2 FRNRAP. The CDR3 has 14 amino acids.

This clonotype appeared a few times. This chain uses TRBV29-1 with TRBJ1-2, with D uncertain. The CDR3 extends over 12 amino acids. With 7 bases removed from V and 3 bases from J, the gap between germline ends came to 12 bases. The germline V gene has CDR1 SQVTM and CDR2 ANQGSEA. This chain's CDR3 is CSASDTDYGYTF. In DNA, the CDR3 is TGCAGCGCCAGTGACACCGACTATGGCTACACCTTC.

V usage is TRBV30 and J usage is TRBJ1-4; unclear D gene. V was trimmed by 0 bases and J by 7 bases, leaving 6 bases between them. The CDR3 loop spans 12 amino acids. Germline CDR1 is GTSNPN and CDR2 is SVGIG (reference sequence). The CDR3 DNA sequence: TGTGCCTGGAGTGTTCTTGGTGAAAAACTGTTTTTT. Residues: CAWSVLGEKLFF.

This clonotype came up a few times. This chain uses TRBV27 with TRBJ1-2; unclear D gene. Germline CDR1 is MNHEY and CDR2 is SMNVEV (reference sequence). CDR3 length: 13 amino acids. Trimming cost V 2 bases and J 1 base, with 5 bases left between them. The CDR3 bases are TGTGCCAGCAGTTTAACGGTTAACTATGGCTACACCTTC. Translated: CASSLTVNYGYTF.

The rearrangement links TRBV4-3 to TRBJ2-3, with D possibly TRBD2 on 5 matching bases. Germline V lookup: CDR1 LGHNA, CDR2 YSLEER. V was trimmed by 0 bases and J by 8 bases, leaving 18 bases between them. The CDR3 totals 16 residues. CDR3: CASSQDIEGSKATQYF. The DNA of the CDR3 is TGCGCCAGCAGCCAAGATATCGAGGGATCCAAAGCTACGCAGTATTTT.

There are a few counts of this clonotype. This chain links TRBV9 with TRBJ2-2; D gene uncertain. The CDR3 has 16 amino acids. V lost 3 bases and J lost 4, with 16 bases in between. CDR1 and CDR2 from the germline V gene are SGDLS and YYNGEE. As DNA, the CDR3 is TGTGCCAGCAGCGACCCCCCTGTTGGGGTCACCGGGGAGCTGTTTTTT. Translation gives CASSDPPVGVTGELFF.

The chain couples TRBV2 to TRBJ1-2; possible D gene TRBD1, 6 bases. V was shortened by 4 bases and J by 4 bases, with 16 bases between the two germline ends. The CDR3 runs 15 residues. CDR1 and CDR2 (germline): SNHLY, FYNNEI. In nucleotides, the CDR3 is TGTGCCAGCAGTGGGGGACACACGTTACGCTATGGCTACACCTTC. It yields the protein CASSGGHTLRYGYTF.

This clonotype was detected once. Being one base from a much bigger clone, this may be a read error. The chain combines TRBV7-6 with TRBJ2-2; D remains unclear. The CDR3 runs 12 residues. Germline V gives CDR1 SGHVS, CDR2 FNYEAQ. The CDR3 here is CACSLAVGELFF. The CDR3 DNA follows: TGTGCCTGCAGCTTGGCCGTGGGGGAGCTGTTTTTT.

The rearrangement uses TRBV5-1 and TRBJ1-6; 7 bases are a match to TRBD1. V shed 5 bases, J shed 0 bases, and the junction held 8 bases outside the gene matches. CDR1 and CDR2 (germline): SGHRS, YFSETQ. The CDR3 has 17 residues. The chain's CDR3 is CASSLTGISSYNSPLHF. The CDR3 DNA follows: TGCGCCAGCAGTCTGACAGGGATCAGCTCCTATAATTCACCCCTCCACTTT.

This clonotype was seen at least ten times. The chain uses TRBV6-2 or TRBV6-3 and TRBJ2-7; D call uncertain. CDR3 length equals 14 residues. The ends were cut back, 6 bases at V and 0 bases at J, with 12 bases in the middle. Germline loops: CDR1 MNHEY, CDR2 SVGEGT. CDR3 DNA sequence: TGTGCCAGCAGCCAATCTACGATCTCCTACGAGCAGTACTTC. This codes for CASSQSTISYEQYF.

J is TRBJ2-1 and V is TRBV2, with D perhaps TRBD2 (6 bases). Germline-derived CDR1 and CDR2 are SNHLY and FYNNEI. V was shortened by 6 bases and J by 5 bases, with 14 bases between the two germline ends. CDR3 length equals 14 residues. Here the CDR3 DNA reads TGTGCCAGCAGGGCCGGGACTGGCGACAATGAGCAGTTCTTC. Protein: CASRAGTGDNEQFF.

This clonotype was observed many times. The J gene is TRBJ2-3, the V gene TRBV12-3 or TRBV12-4; D tentatively reads TRBD1 or TRBD2 (5 bases each). V dropped 6 bases and J dropped 0 bases, with 7 bases sitting between them. This CDR3 has 13 residues. CDR3 nucleotides: TGTGCCAGCAGCTGGGACAGCACAGATACGCAGTATTTT. Translated, it gives CASSWDSTDTQYF.

This clonotype occurred a few times. The gene calls are TRBV21-1 and TRBJ1-2. TRBV21-1 is a recognized pseudogene. The CDR3 runs to 9 residues. The CDR3 here is CASPPGYTF. The CDR3 region has the DNA TGTGCCAGCCCGCCTGGCTACACCTTC.

This clonotype came up many times. This chain joins TRBV5-1 and TRBJ2-3; TRBD1 aligns across 10 bases. J gave up 6 bases and V 2 bases, and 9 bases lay outside the gene matches. The germline V gene encodes CDR1 SGHRS and CDR2 YFSETQ. CDR3 length: 16 residues. The CDR3: CASSFDPGTGADTQYF. CDR3 nucleotides: TGCGCCAGCAGCTTCGATCCCGGGACAGGGGCGGATACGCAGTATTTT. Together with reference TRBV5-1 and TRBJ2-3, the CDR3 gives the full variable domain: KAGVTQTPRYLIKTRGQQVTLSCSPISGHRSVSWYQQTPGQGLQFLFEYFSETQRNKGNFPGRFSGRQFSNSRSEMNVSTLELGDSALYLCASSFDPGTGADTQYFGPGTRLTVL.

This clonotype has at least ten counts. The chain employs TRBV18 and TRBJ2-7, with 7 nucleotides matching TRBD1. V lost 3 bases to trimming and J lost 4 bases; unmatched junction nucleotides: 0. Germline CDR1 is KGHSH and CDR2 is LQKENI. The CDR3 loop spans 12 amino acids. The CDR3 sequence is CASSPGQYEQYF. CDR3 nucleotides: TGTGCCAGCTCACCGGGACAGTACGAGCAGTACTTC.

The V gene is TRBV5-4, the J gene TRBJ1-1, with D perhaps TRBD1 (5 bases). Trimming shortened V by 4 bases and J by 1 base, and 11 bases separated the two germline ends. The CDR3 length is 14 residues. Germline assignment: CDR1 SGHNT and CDR2 YYREEE (reference sequence). CDR3 bases: TGTGCCAGCAGCGTCCGTCAGGGGAACACTGAAGCTTTCTTT. This codes for CASSVRQGNTEAFF.

This clonotype was observed a handful of times. This sequence joins TRBV4-3 and TRBJ1-1; TRBD1 is a possible D gene (5 bases). Per the germline V gene, CDR1 is LGHNA and CDR2 is YSLEER. The CDR3 runs 15 residues. The V end lost 5 bases, the J end lost 2 bases, and 15 bases lay between the germline ends. The CDR3 region has the DNA TGCGCCAGCAGCTCGCGAAGACAGCCAAACACTGAAGCTTTCTTT. Translated: CASSSRRQPNTEAFF.

In its sample, this clonotype was seen a few times. The J gene is TRBJ2-1, the V gene TRBV5-1, with 12 positions matching TRBD2. This CDR3 contains 15 residues. The V and J ends lost 2 bases and 10 bases, in that order; junction bases with no gene match: 7. The germline CDR1 and CDR2 sequences are SGHRS and YFSETQ. CDR3 region: CASSLLAGGKGEQFF. The CDR3 coding sequence is TGCGCCAGCAGCTTACTAGCGGGGGGCAAGGGCGAGCAGTTCTTC. The whole variable domain, remainder taken from reference TRBV5-1 and TRBJ2-1, is KAGVTQTPRYLIKTRGQQVTLSCSPISGHRSVSWYQQTPGQGLQFLFEYFSETQRNKGNFPGRFSGRQFSNSRSEMNVSTLELGDSALYLCASSLLAGGKGEQFFGPGTRLTVL.

This clonotype was observed a few times. The J gene is TRBJ2-1, the V gene TRBV4-1; D not certain. CDR1 is MGHRA, CDR2 YSYEKL, per germline. V lost 4 bases and J 9 bases, leaving 16 bases between the germline ends. This CDR3 region has 14 residues. The CDR3 DNA sequence: TGCGCCAGCAGCCTCAAGACGAGGTCAGCTGAGCAGTTCTTC. This gives the protein CASSLKTRSAEQFF.

V and J are TRBV4-1 and TRBJ1-6; a weak D match, TRBD1 (5 bases). The CDR3 runs to 18 residues. CDR1 MGHRA and CDR2 YSYEKL come from the germline V gene. Between the trimmed V and J ends, which lost 1 base and 3 bases, there was a span of 16 bases. As DNA, the CDR3 is TGCGCCAGCAGCCAAGTTCCGCCCGGGACTCACTATAATTCACCCCTCCACTTT. It yields the protein CASSQVPPGTHYNSPLHF.

This clonotype turned up a few times. The V and J genes are TRBV30 and TRBJ1-1; D ambiguous. Germline V gene data show CDR1 as GTSNPN and CDR2 as SVGIG (reference sequence). The CDR3 is made up of 11 amino acids. Trimming pared 0 bases from V and 1 base from J, leaving 0 bases between. The CDR3 is CAWSVNTEAFF. The CDR3 DNA is TGTGCCTGGAGTGTGAACACTGAAGCTTTCTTT.

The chain combines TRBV20-1 with TRBJ2-7; unclear D gene. V was clipped by 7 bases and J by 0 bases, with 16 bases between them. Per germline, CDR1 DFQATT and CDR2 SNEGSKA (reference sequence). This CDR3 spans 14 amino acids. The CDR3 sequence is CSVSCRYCSYEQYV. The DNA of the CDR3 is TGCAGTGTCAGTTGTCGGTACTGCTCCTACGAGCAGTACGTC.

This clonotype was seen only a few times. The chain carries TRBV4-1 and TRBJ1-1; D is perhaps TRBD1 (6 bases). Trimming removed 10 bases at V and 5 bases at J, with 17 bases between. The germline CDR1 and CDR2 sequences are MGHRA and YSYEKL. The CDR3 spans 13 residues. CDR3 nucleotides: TGCGCCACCGCGGGACACCTCACGACTGAAGCTTTCTTT. This codes for CATAGHLTTEAFF.